The 31 T cell receptor beta chains in this list originate from one sample, sequenced in a study of CD8+ T cells in alopecia areata. RNA extraction and reverse transcription yielded cDNA as sequencing template. The repertoire was sequenced with immunoSEQ multiplex PCR; TCRdb's copy has only in-frame clones and lacks some. This sample carries approximately 110,000 clones, none of them present only once. The sequencing input was lesional skin. The receptor source for this set is a C3H/HeJ mouse with alopecia areata. MHC haplotype of the strain: H2-k.

This clone was seen a handful of times. The genes and germline here are from mouse. Coverage ceases 4 residues before the CDR3 finishes, and the germline J gene fills in the end. This sequence joins TRBV13-3 and TRBJ1-4; D unclear. The CDR3 runs 13 residues. Germline V gene lookup returns CDR1 NNHDY and CDR2 SYVADS. The CDR3 DNA, read in part, is TGTGCCAGCAGTGATGCAGGAGGCGAA. It translates to CASSDAGGE. The full CDR3 is CASSDAGGERLFF. The full variable domain, completed using reference TRBV13-3 and TRBJ1-4, is EAAVTQSPRSKVAVTGGKVTLSCHQTNNHDYMYWYRQDTGHGLRLIHYSYVADSTEKGDIPDGYKASRPSQENFSLILELASLSQTAVYFCASSDAGGERLFFGHGTKLSVL.

This clone turned up a few times. Genes and germline come from the mouse. The read ends 4 residues early relative to the CDR3; the germline J gene fills the gap. The V and J genes are TRBV13-3 and TRBJ2-7; D is ambiguous. The CDR3 is made up of 13 amino acids. CDR1 and CDR2 from the germline V gene are NNHDY and SYVADS. V gave up 1 base and J gave up 3 bases, with 8 bases separating them. CDR3 in amino acids: CASSDLSYYEQYF. The covered CDR3 bases are TGTGCCAGCAGTGATCTCAGCTACTAT.

This clone was counted only a few times. Gene names refer to mouse genes. The DNA ends 4 residues before the CDR3 does, and the rest of the CDR3 is filled in from the germline J gene. The chain links TRBV31 to TRBJ2-4, with TRBD2 matching 9 bases. Losses at the gene ends were 0 bases for V and 3 bases for J; bases not matched to a gene: 7. CDR1 and CDR2 from the germline V gene are GKSSPN and SITVG. CDR3 length equals 16 residues. The part of the CDR3 DNA that was read is TGTGCCTGGAGTCTATGGGGGGGCGCGAGACAAAAC. This sequence encodes CAWSLWGGARQN. The full CDR3 reads CAWSLWGGARQNTLYF.

Only a few counts were recorded for this clone. Each gene name is a mouse one. The CDR3 extends 4 residues past the end of the read, so its final part is completed from the germline J gene. The chain is built from TRBV13-3 and TRBJ2-5; 10 bases align to TRBD1. This CDR3 spans 16 amino acids. Germline V gene data show CDR1 as NNHDY and CDR2 as SYVADS. V shed 2 bases, J shed 2 bases, and the junction held 5 bases outside the gene matches. The part of the CDR3 DNA that was read is TGTGCCAGCAGTGAAAAGACAGGGGGCGGCCAAGAC. Translation gives CASSEKTGGGQD. The CDR3 in its entirety is CASSEKTGGGQDTQYF.

This clone appeared a few times. Germline and genes: mouse. The CDR3 loop reads CASTQGATEVFF. The CDR3 bases that were read are TGTGCCAGCACTCAGGGCGCCACA. This sequence joins TRBV19 and TRBJ1-1, with D perhaps matching TRBD1 (5 bases). The CDR3 end falls 4 residues outside the read, so it is completed with the germline J gene. The CDR3 has 12 residues. Germline V lookup: CDR1 FNHDT, CDR2 SITEND (reference sequence). With 6 bases removed from V and 4 bases from J, the gap between germline ends came to 10 bases. Supplemented by reference TRBV19 and TRBJ1-1, the full variable domain reads GGIITQTPKFLIGQEGQKLTLKCQQNFNHDTMYWYRQDSGKGLRLIYYSITENDLQKGDLSEGYDASREKKSSFSLTVTSAQKNEMAVFLCASTQGATEVFFGKGTRLTVV.

As for this clone: Gene names and germline match the mouse. The read halts 4 residues ahead of the CDR3 end, with the missing end drawn from the germline J gene. This chain connects TRBV13-3 to TRBJ2-4; 7 bases line up with TRBD1. V shed 0 bases and J 0 bases; nucleotides not matched to a gene: 4. Looked up from germline, CDR1 is NNHDY and CDR2 is SYVADS. The CDR3 has 16 amino acids. The CDR3: CASSDAGTVSQNTLYF. CDR3 DNA, as far as it was read: TGTGCCAGCAGTGATGCTGGGACAGTTAGTCAAAAC.

In its sample, this clone was seen a few times. Any gene name here is a mouse gene name. The sequenced fragment ends 4 residues before the CDR3 boundary, so the rest is inferred from the germline J gene. The gene calls are TRBV1 and TRBJ2-5; 9 positions agree with TRBD1. The CDR3 is made up of 14 amino acids. Germline CDR1 reads NSQYPW; CDR2 reads LRSPGD (reference sequence). CDR3 residues: CTCSAPDRGDTQYF. The covered CDR3 bases are TGCACCTGCAGTGCCCCGGACAGGGGTGAC.

Note on this clone: The gene names here belong to mouse. The read stops 4 residues short of the end of the CDR3; the missing end is completed from the germline J gene. V and J are TRBV19 and TRBJ1-4; D uncertain. Germline CDR1 and CDR2: FNHDT and SITEND (reference sequence). Trimming shortened V by 4 bases and J by 0 bases, and 7 bases separated the two germline ends. This CDR3 spans 14 amino acids. CDR3 bases read: TGTGCCAGCAGTGAACAAGTTTCCAACGAA. Its protein product is CASSEQVSNE. The entire CDR3 sequence reads CASSEQVSNERLFF.

About this clone itself: The germline and genes are mouse ones. From the germline J gene comes the end of the CDR3, since the read stops 4 residues before it. This chain connects TRBV13-1 to TRBJ2-3; a weak D match, TRBD1 (5 bases). CDR3 length: 15 amino acids. The V gene lost 0 bases and the J gene lost 3 bases, with 11 bases spanning the gap. Germline V gives CDR1 NSHNY, CDR2 SYGAGN. This CDR3 reads CASSDAQGGAETLYF. The covered CDR3 bases are TGTGCCAGCAGTGATGCTCAGGGAGGCGCAGAA.

This clone appeared a few times. Any gene name here is a mouse gene name. From the germline J gene comes the end of the CDR3, since the read stops 4 residues before it. The rearrangement links TRBV16 to TRBJ2-7; 13 bases are a match to TRBD2. The CDR3 is made up of 15 amino acids. Germline assignment: CDR1 SGHSA and CDR2 FRNQAP. The covered CDR3 bases are TGTGCAAGCAGCCCGGACTGGGGGGGCCAATAT. It specifies CASSPDWGGQY. The whole CDR3 protein reads CASSPDWGGQYEQYF.

Notes on this clone: Germline and genes here are mouse. The sequenced CDR3 bases are TGTGCCAGCAGCCACAGGGTGGAC. This sequence encodes CASSHRVD. The full CDR3 protein reads CASSHRVDTQYF. The rearrangement links TRBV13-3 to TRBJ2-5; TRBD1 might be the D (6 bases). The missing CDR3 end, 4 residues past where the read stops, is filled in from the germline J gene. The germline gives CDR1 NNHDY, CDR2 SYVADS. This CDR3 is 12 amino acids long.

This clone was counted between two and nine times. The gene symbols are mouse symbols. The observed sequence ends 4 residues before the CDR3 terminus, with the missing tail filled in from the germline J gene. The chain recombines TRBV19 with TRBJ1-1, with D uncertain. The V gene lost 2 bases and the J gene lost 1 base, with 9 bases spanning the gap. Per germline, CDR1 FNHDT and CDR2 SITEND (reference sequence). This CDR3 contains 14 residues. The CDR3 bases that were read are TGTGCCAGCAGTATCTCAGGATTAAACACA. Translated: CASSISGLNT. The CDR3 in full is CASSISGLNTEVFF.

This clone showed up just a few times. The germline and genes are mouse ones. Read data end 4 residues before the CDR3 end; the end is taken from the germline J gene. The chain recombines TRBV13-3 with TRBJ2-2, with 8 bases aligning to TRBD1. J lost 0 bases, V lost 3 bases, and 4 bases had no gene match. CDR1 is NNHDY, CDR2 SYVADS, per germline. The CDR3 contains 16 residues. The sequenced CDR3 bases are TGTGCCAGCAGTGGGGGGGACAGGACAAACACCGGG. Translated: CASSGGDRTNTG. The CDR3, in full, reads CASSGGDRTNTGQLYF. The whole variable domain, filled in from reference TRBV13-3 and TRBJ2-2, reads EAAVTQSPRSKVAVTGGKVTLSCHQTNNHDYMYWYRQDTGHGLRLIHYSYVADSTEKGDIPDGYKASRPSQENFSLILELASLSQTAVYFCASSGGDRTNTGQLYFGEGSKLTVL.

On this clone itself: The gene symbols are mouse symbols. The missing CDR3 end, 4 residues past where the read stops, is filled in from the germline J gene. This rearrangement joins TRBV19 to TRBJ2-3, with 7 bases aligning to TRBD1. Germline V gene lookup returns CDR1 FNHDT and CDR2 SITEND (reference sequence). This CDR3 is 13 amino acids long. V dropped 2 bases and J dropped 4; count of bases not matched to a gene: 1. CDR3 residues: CASSMTGTETLYF. The covered CDR3 bases are TGTGCCAGCAGTATGACAGGGACAGAA.

Concerning this clone itself: Gene and germline names: mouse. The CDR3 goes on 4 residues after the read ends, and that part is filled in from the germline J gene. The chain links TRBV13-3 to TRBJ2-4; 10 nucleotides align to TRBD2. CDR1 and CDR2 from the germline V gene are NNHDY and SYVADS. This CDR3 region has 14 residues. Trimming at V came to 4 bases and at J to 3 bases, leaving 2 bases not matched to a gene. The CDR3 protein is CASSLDWGQNTLYF. The covered CDR3 bases are TGTGCCAGCAGTTTGGACTGGGGGCAAAAC. Full variable domain (missing parts from reference TRBV13-3 and TRBJ2-4): EAAVTQSPRSKVAVTGGKVTLSCHQTNNHDYMYWYRQDTGHGLRLIHYSYVADSTEKGDIPDGYKASRPSQENFSLILELASLSQTAVYFCASSLDWGQNTLYFGAGTRLSVL.

This clone was seen a few times. Germline and genes here are mouse. Read coverage stops 4 residues before the CDR3 terminus; the germline J gene supplies the remainder. The chain combines TRBV13-1 with TRBJ2-7, with TRBD1 matching over 7 bases. The length of the CDR3 is 15 residues. With 0 bases clipped from V and 0 bases from J, the junction kept 3 bases outside the gene matches. From germline, CDR1 is NSHNY and CDR2 SYGAGN. The CDR3 loop reads CASSDADRDSYEQYF. CDR3 DNA, as far as it was read: TGTGCCAGCAGTGATGCAGACAGGGACTCCTAT.

This clone has just a few counts. Gene names denote mouse genes. Read sequence stops 4 residues before the CDR3 end, and the germline J gene provides the missing end. J is TRBJ1-4 and V is TRBV1; 10 bases map to TRBD1. Looked up from germline, CDR1 is NSQYPW and CDR2 is LRSPGD (reference sequence). V was pared by 3 bases and J by 0 bases, with 4 bases of the junction left unmatched. This CDR3 has 17 amino acids. CDR3 amino acids: CTCSAPTGGFSNERLFF. The DNA read from the CDR3 is TGCACCTGCAGTGCTCCGACAGGGGGCTTTTCCAACGAA.

With regard to this clone: The genes and germline here are from mouse. Read coverage stops 4 residues before the CDR3 terminus; the germline J gene supplies the remainder. The rearrangement links TRBV19 to TRBJ2-3; the match to TRBD1 covers 10 bases. This CDR3 has 16 amino acids. Germline V lookup: CDR1 FNHDT, CDR2 SITEND (reference sequence). With V trimmed by 6 bases and J by 1 base, 8 bases remained unmatched. CDR3 bases read: TGTGCCAGCACAGGGACAGGGGAAGCGGGTGCAGAA. Residues: CASTGTGEAGAE. In full, the CDR3 is CASTGTGEAGAETLYF.

Comment on this clone: Gene names refer to mouse genes. CDR3 DNA (partial): TGTGCCTGGAGCCGGGACTGGGGGGCAGAA. It encodes CAWSRDWGAE. The complete CDR3 sequence is CAWSRDWGAETLYF. The V call is TRBV31, the J call TRBJ2-3, with TRBD2 identical over 11 bases. The CDR3 end lies 4 residues beyond the end of the read and is filled in from the germline J gene. CDR3 length equals 14 residues. V trimming: 3 bases; J trimming: 3 bases; junction bases outside the gene matches: 2. Germline CDR1 GKSSPN, CDR2 SITVG.

A word on this clone: Gene labels here are mouse ones. From the germline J gene comes the end of the CDR3, since the read stops 4 residues before it. V gene TRBV1 combines with J gene TRBJ1-2, with 7 bases fitting TRBD1. V dropped 0 bases and J dropped 1; count of bases not matched to a gene: 5. The germline gives CDR1 NSQYPW, CDR2 LRSPGD (reference sequence). This CDR3 is built from 16 residues. The DNA read from the CDR3 is TGCACCTGCAGTGCAGATCAGGCAGGGGGAAACTCC. This codes for CTCSADQAGGNS. The whole CDR3 sequence reads CTCSADQAGGNSDYTF.

This clone was observed at least ten times. Mouse gene names apply. Coverage ceases 4 residues before the CDR3 finishes, and the germline J gene fills in the end. The chain joins TRBV13-3 to TRBJ1-1; the D is unclear. V gave up 7 bases and J gave up 1 base, with 8 bases separating them. Germline values: CDR1 NNHDY, CDR2 SYVADS. The CDR3 is 12 residues long. The CDR3 spells CASLDKNTEVFF. The CDR3 DNA, read in part, is TGTGCCAGCCTCGACAAAAACACA.

On this clone itself: Gene names denote mouse genes. Other DNA sequences of this sample code for an identical CDR3. The sequenced CDR3 bases are TGCACCTGCAGTGCGGGTGGGGGGGGATAT. Protein sequence: CTCSAGGGGY. The CDR3 in full is CTCSAGGGGYEQYF. This sequence joins TRBV1 and TRBJ2-7, with 8 bases that match TRBD2. Coverage ceases 4 residues before the CDR3 finishes, and the germline J gene fills in the end. Germline V gene data show CDR1 as NSQYPW and CDR2 as LRSPGD (reference sequence). This CDR3 is built from 14 residues.

This clone was detected only a few times. At residue 14, the DNA translation does not agree with TCRdb's protein; the protein displayed here is the one encoded by the DNA. Gene names follow the mouse nomenclature. This CDR3 reads CASSIAPRGARNSPLYF. The sequenced CDR3 bases are TGTGCCAGCAGTATAGCCCCTCGGGGGGCGCGAAATTCGCCC. The chain links TRBV19 to TRBJ1-6, with a possible D match to TRBD1 (6 bases). The read ends 3 residues before the CDR3 terminus; that terminus is restored from the germline J gene. TRBJ1-6 is filed as an ORF, its function uncertain. From germline, CDR1 is FNHDT and CDR2 SITEND (reference sequence). This CDR3 region has 17 residues. Trimming removed 0 bases at V and 7 bases at J, with 17 bases between.

This clone was detected ten times or more. Mouse germline and gene names are used. Read sequence stops 4 residues before the CDR3 end, and the germline J gene provides the missing end. The chain carries TRBV13-3 and TRBJ2-1; TRBD1 might be the D (5 bases). CDR3 size: 13 residues. Trimming left V 5 bases short and J 6 bases short, with 12 bases between. Germline CDR1 and CDR2: NNHDY and SYVADS. The CDR3 sequence is CASSREMGAEQFF. The sequenced part of the CDR3 DNA is TGTGCCAGCAGCAGGGAAATGGGTGCT.

On this clone: Mouse names are used for the genes. CDR3 sequence reads: CASSPRLGPNQDTQYF. Incomplete CDR3 DNA: TGTGCCAGCAGCCCCCGACTGGGCCCTAACCAAGAC. The V gene is TRBV5, the J gene TRBJ2-5, with TRBD2 matching over 7 bases. The CDR3 end is not reached by the read, which stops 4 residues before it; the germline J gene fills it in. With V trimmed by 4 bases and J by 0 bases, 7 bases remained unmatched. This CDR3 contains 16 residues. Germline V gives CDR1 LGHNA, CDR2 YNLKQL (reference sequence).

This clone was seen at least ten times. Any gene name here is a mouse gene name. The read halts 4 residues ahead of the CDR3 end, with the missing end drawn from the germline J gene. The chain recombines TRBV14 with TRBJ2-7, with 9 positions matching TRBD1. The germline CDR1 and CDR2 sequences are SGHDT and FRDEAV. The CDR3 runs 13 residues. The CDR3 loop reads CASSFGTGYEQYF. The CDR3 bases that were read are TGTGCCAGCAGTTTCGGGACAGGGTAT.

This clone was seen ten or more times. Gene labels here are mouse ones. The read ends 4 residues early relative to the CDR3; the germline J gene fills the gap. V and J are TRBV16 and TRBJ2-1; 9 bases are a match to TRBD2. This CDR3 has 15 amino acids. After removal of 4 bases from V and 1 base from J, the junction contained 2 bases not matched to a gene. Germline V CDR1 and CDR2: SGHSA, FRNQAP. The CDR3 spells CASSYDWGNYAEQFF. The sequenced CDR3 bases are TGTGCAAGCAGCTACGACTGGGGGAACTATGCT.

This clone was seen only a few times. Gene names denote mouse genes. The DNA ends 4 residues before the CDR3 does, and the rest of the CDR3 is filled in from the germline J gene. J is TRBJ2-7 and V is TRBV13-1; TRBD2 agrees at 13 bases. Germline V CDR1 and CDR2: NSHNY, SYGAGN. The CDR3 extends over 17 amino acids. Partial CDR3 DNA: TGTGCCAGCAGTGATCCTGGGACTGGGGGGGTCCTATAT. Amino acid sequence: CASSDPGTGGVLY. The entire CDR3 protein is CASSDPGTGGVLYEQYF.

The table lists this clone with a few counts. Germline and genes: mouse. The read is 4 residues too short to cover the CDR3 end, so that end is filled in from the germline J gene. The rearrangement links TRBV13-3 to TRBJ2-5; tentative D call: TRBD2 (6 bases). Germline V gene data show CDR1 as NNHDY and CDR2 as SYVADS. CDR3 length: 14 residues. V gave up 3 bases and J gave up 3 bases, with 11 bases separating them. CDR3 DNA (partial): TGTGCCAGCAGTGGTTCCTGGGGACAAGAC. Translating it yields CASSGSWGQD. The whole CDR3 protein is CASSGSWGQDTQYF.

This clone was observed a few times. Mouse germline and gene names are used. Sequencing ends 4 residues short of the CDR3 end; the germline J gene provides the rest. The gene calls are TRBV19 and TRBJ2-1; no clear D. Deletions cut 6 bases from V and 0 bases from J, with 7 bases between. This CDR3 is 13 amino acids long. Germline values: CDR1 FNHDT, CDR2 SITEND (reference sequence). CDR3 loop: CASTPYNYAEQFF. Incomplete CDR3 DNA: TGTGCCAGCACCCCCTATAACTATGCT.

This clone has at least ten counts. The germline and genes are mouse ones. The read terminates 4 residues ahead of where the CDR3 ends, so the germline J gene completes it. The chain has TRBV19 and TRBJ2-1; 11 bases line up with TRBD2. CDR1 FNHDT and CDR2 SITEND come from the germline V gene (reference sequence). This CDR3 has 14 amino acids. Partial CDR3 DNA: TGTGCCAGCAGACTGGGGGGGCGCGGGGCT. It codes for CASRLGGRGA. In full, the CDR3 is CASRLGGRGAEQFF.